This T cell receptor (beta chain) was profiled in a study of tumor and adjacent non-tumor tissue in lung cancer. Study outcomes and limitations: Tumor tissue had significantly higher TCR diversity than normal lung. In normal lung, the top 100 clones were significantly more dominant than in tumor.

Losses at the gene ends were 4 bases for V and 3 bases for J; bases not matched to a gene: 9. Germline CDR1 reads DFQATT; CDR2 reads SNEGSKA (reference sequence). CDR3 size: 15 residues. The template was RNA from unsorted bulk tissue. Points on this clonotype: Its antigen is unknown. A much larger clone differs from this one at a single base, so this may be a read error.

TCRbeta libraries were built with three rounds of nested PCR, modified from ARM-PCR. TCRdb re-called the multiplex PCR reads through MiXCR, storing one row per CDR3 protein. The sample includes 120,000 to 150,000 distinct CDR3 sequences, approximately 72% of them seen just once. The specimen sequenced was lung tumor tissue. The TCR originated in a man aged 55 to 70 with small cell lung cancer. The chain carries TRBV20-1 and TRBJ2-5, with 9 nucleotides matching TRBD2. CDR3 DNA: TGCAGTGCTACCAGAGGAGCGGGAGGAGAAGAGACCCAGTACTTC. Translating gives CSATRGAGGEETQYF.